What follows are 23 T cell receptor beta chains derived from one specimen sequenced in a study of T cell responses to AZD1222 COVID-19 vaccine. Profiling relied on immunoSEQ multiplex PCR, and the TCRdb table lists in-frame clones only, not all of them. The table records about 140,000 clones, about 86% of them present only once. Sequencing used peripheral blood, obtained on day 0 of AZD1222 vaccination. The receptors were gathered from an adult in good health.

The rearrangement joins TRBV5-1 to TRBJ2-5; 8 bases map to TRBD1. Germline V CDR1 and CDR2: SGHRS, YFSETQ. This CDR3 has 12 amino acids. J was trimmed by 10 bases and V by 0 bases; bases with no gene match: 2. The CDR3 coding sequence is TGCGCCAGCAGCTTGGGACAGGGGATCCAGTACTTC. Protein: CASSLGQGIQYF.

This clone was seen just once. The chain uses TRBV5-1 and TRBJ1-2; tentatively, D is TRBD1 (6 bases). The CDR3 spans 14 residues. Germline V lookup: CDR1 SGHRS, CDR2 YFSETQ. Between the trimmed V and J ends, which lost 7 bases and 3 bases, there was a span of 16 bases. CDR3 nucleotide sequence: TGCGCCAGCGCCACCACAGGGTCGGACTATGGCTACACCTTC. It codes for CASATTGSDYGYTF.

The genes are TRBV5-1 and TRBJ2-7; 11 positions match TRBD1. The CDR3 consists of 15 residues. Germline CDR1 and CDR2: SGHRS and YFSETQ. Germline trimming cut 0 bases from V and 6 bases from J; bases unmatched to any gene: 5. The chain's CDR3 is CASSLGDRGFIEQYF. CDR3 in DNA: TGCGCCAGCAGCTTGGGGGACAGGGGGTTCATCGAGCAGTACTTC.

CDR3 nucleotides: TGTGCCAGCAGTTTGGAGGGTCGGGCTGGGGCCAACGTCCTGACTTTC. It yields the protein CASSLEGRAGANVLTF. This chain joins TRBV27 and TRBJ2-6, with TRBD2 as a possible D gene (6 bases). The germline V gene has CDR1 MNHEY and CDR2 SMNVEV (reference sequence). The V end lost 3 bases, the J end lost 2 bases, and 11 bases lay between the germline ends. CDR3 length: 16 residues.

The chain combines TRBV7-9 with TRBJ1-2, with no clear D. In germline, CDR1 is SEHNR, CDR2 FQNEAQ (reference sequence). CDR3 size: 12 residues. The V and J ends lost 2 bases and 7 bases respectively, with 8 bases between them. The CDR3 DNA reads as TGTGCCAGCAGCTTATCCAGGATTGGCTACACCTTC. It encodes CASSLSRIGYTF.

The chain employs TRBV7-2 and TRBJ2-7; TRBD2 aligns across 8 bases. Looked up from germline, CDR1 is SGHTA and CDR2 is FQGNSA. Germline trimming cut 4 bases from V and 2 bases from J; bases unmatched to any gene: 4. The CDR3 extends over 14 amino acids. The DNA for the CDR3 is TGTGCCAGCAGCTCCACTAGCGGCACCTACGAGCAGTACTTC. This codes for CASSSTSGTYEQYF.

This clone was recorded once. This chain links TRBV6-2 or TRBV6-3 with TRBJ1-5, with D possibly matching TRBD1 (6 bases). V dropped 5 bases and J dropped 0 bases, with 8 bases sitting between them. In germline, CDR1 is MNHEY, CDR2 SVGEGT. The CDR3 runs to 14 residues. The CDR3: CASSVTGSNQPQHF. The CDR3 DNA follows: TGTGCCAGCAGTGTGACAGGTAGCAATCAGCCCCAGCATTTT.

This clone was detected once. The rearrangement uses TRBV6-5 and TRBJ1-5; no reliable D call. The CDR3 extends over 13 amino acids. Trimming pared 8 bases from V and 5 bases from J, leaving 13 bases between. Germline assignment: CDR1 MNHEY and CDR2 SVGAGI. CDR3 bases: TGTGCCAGCGCTGTGGAGGGAGATCAGCCCCAGCATTTT. This gives the protein CASAVEGDQPQHF.

The rearrangement joins TRBV10-1 to TRBJ2-3, with 10 bases that match TRBD2. The CDR3 runs 17 residues. J was trimmed by 3 bases and V by 7 bases; bases with no gene match: 13. The V gene's germline CDR1 is WNHNN and CDR2 SYGVQD (reference sequence). The CDR3 DNA follows: TGCGCCAGCACTCTAGCGGGAGTTTATTTTTGTACAGATACGCAGTATTTT. This encodes CASTLAGVYFCTDTQYF.

The J gene is TRBJ2-1, the V gene TRBV27, with 7 bases lining up with TRBD1. This CDR3 contains 15 residues. J lost 2 bases, V lost 4 bases, and 5 bases had no gene match. The germline V gene encodes CDR1 MNHEY and CDR2 SMNVEV (reference sequence). The CDR3 is CASSWGQPTYNEQFF. CDR3 in DNA: TGTGCCAGCAGTTGGGGACAGCCCACCTACAATGAGCAGTTCTTC.

The chain couples TRBV11-3 to TRBJ2-1; D assignment may be TRBD1 or TRBD2 (5 bases each). The CDR3 runs 17 residues. CDR1 and CDR2 from the germline V gene are SGHNT and YENEEA. V gave up 4 bases and J gave up 5 bases, with 21 bases separating them. CDR3 protein: CASSSSSGGFKDNEQFF. The CDR3 DNA sequence: TGTGCCAGCAGCTCCTCTTCTGGGGGTTTTAAAGACAATGAGCAGTTCTTC.

The chain combines TRBV19 with TRBJ1-5; TRBD1 is a possible D gene (6 bases). Germline V CDR1 and CDR2: LNHDA, SQIVND (reference sequence). V dropped 7 bases and J dropped 4 bases, with 26 bases sitting between them. The CDR3 extends over 18 amino acids. CDR3 DNA: TGTGCCAGTAATCTGCTATGGGCAGGGGAAGGAAGAAATCAGCCCCAGCATTTT. Its protein product is CASNLLWAGEGRNQPQHF.

This clone was seen a handful of times. V is TRBV5-1 and J is TRBJ2-2; D perhaps matches TRBD1 (6 bases). V shed 10 bases and J shed 2 bases, with 15 bases lying between them. CDR3 length equals 14 residues. Germline CDR1 is SGHRS and CDR2 is YFSETQ. The CDR3 loop is CACDPGQNTGELFF. The CDR3 nucleotides are TGCGCCTGTGATCCGGGACAAAACACCGGGGAGCTGTTTTTT. The full variable domain, completed using reference TRBV5-1 and TRBJ2-2, is KAGVTQTPRYLIKTRGQQVTLSCSPISGHRSVSWYQQTPGQGLQFLFEYFSETQRNKGNFPGRFSGRQFSNSRSEMNVSTLELGDSALYLCACDPGQNTGELFFGEGSRLTVL.

The chain employs TRBV6-2 or TRBV6-3 and TRBJ1-2; 7 bases are a match to TRBD1. Germline values: CDR1 MNHEY, CDR2 SVGEGT. V dropped 4 bases and J dropped 4; count of bases not matched to a gene: 9. The CDR3 is 15 amino acids. This chain's CDR3 is CASSSRDRRPYGYTF. For the CDR3, the DNA is TGTGCCAGCAGTTCCCGGGACAGAAGACCCTATGGCTACACCTTC.

This rearrangement joins TRBV28 to TRBJ2-7; no clear D. The CDR3 extends over 13 amino acids. The V end was cut by 7 bases, the J end by 2 bases, with 12 bases between. Germline CDR1 MDHEN, CDR2 SYDVKM. CDR3 residues: CASTRQVPYEQYF. CDR3 nucleotide sequence: TGTGCCAGCACCAGACAAGTACCCTACGAGCAGTACTTC.

This CDR3 reads CASSSGQGRYGYTF. CDR3 nucleotides: TGTGCCAGCAGCTCGGGACAGGGTCGCTATGGCTACACCTTC. The chain combines TRBV7-2 with TRBJ1-2; TRBD1 aligns across 9 bases. The germline gives CDR1 SGHTA, CDR2 FQGNSA. The CDR3 is 14 amino acids. With V trimmed by 4 bases and J by 4 bases, 4 bases remained unmatched.

The V gene is TRBV4-2, the J gene TRBJ1-1; no firm D call. The CDR3 is made up of 21 amino acids. Germline lookup yields CDR1 LGHNA and CDR2 YNFKEQ. Trimming took 2 bases from V and 6 from J, leaving 34 bases between them. The CDR3 spells CASSQSLTRAAPTPPWAEAFF. CDR3 coding DNA: TGTGCCAGCAGCCAATCCCTGACACGCGCGGCCCCTACTCCACCCTGGGCTGAAGCTTTCTTT.

J is TRBJ2-7 and V is TRBV28, with unresolved D. Between the trimmed V and J ends, which lost 6 bases and 2 bases, there was a span of 11 bases. Germline-derived CDR1 and CDR2 are MDHEN and SYDVKM. The CDR3 has 13 amino acids. This CDR3 reads CASRGRSAYEQYF. CDR3 bases: TGTGCCAGCAGAGGCCGGAGCGCCTACGAGCAGTACTTC. The complete variable domain, with remaining parts taken from reference TRBV28 and TRBJ2-7, reads DVKVTQSSRYLVKRTGEKVFLECVQDMDHENMFWYRQDPGLGLRLIYFSYDVKMKEKGDIPEGYSVSREKKERFSLILESASTNQTSMYLCASRGRSAYEQYFGPGTRLTVT.

The chain couples TRBV15 to TRBJ1-1; possibly TRBD1 for D (5 bases). V gave up 3 bases and J gave up 1 base, with 15 bases separating them. CDR3 length: 16 amino acids. Germline lookup yields CDR1 LNHNV and CDR2 YYDKDF (reference sequence). The CDR3 reads CATSSATGTPNTEAFF. The DNA for the CDR3 is TGTGCCACCAGCAGTGCAACAGGAACCCCGAACACTGAAGCTTTCTTT.

This clone was seen just once. The J gene is TRBJ1-5, the V gene TRBV19, with D tentatively TRBD1 (5 bases). Germline V gene sequence: CDR1 LNHDA, CDR2 SQIVND (reference sequence). This CDR3 comprises 16 residues. Trimming took 9 bases from V and 0 from J, leaving 18 bases between them. CDR3 bases: TGTGCCAGCGGGGGTACAGCGAGCTATAGCAATCAGCCCCAGCATTTT. Translating it yields CASGGTASYSNQPQHF.

The V and J genes are TRBV19 and TRBJ1-5; tentatively, D is TRBD1 (6 bases). V lost 0 bases and J 0 bases, leaving 12 bases between the germline ends. This CDR3 is 17 amino acids long. Per the germline V gene, CDR1 is LNHDA and CDR2 is SQIVND (reference sequence). The chain's CDR3 is CASSIEGGGFSNQPQHF. For the CDR3, the DNA is TGTGCCAGTAGTATAGAAGGGGGGGGGTTTAGCAATCAGCCCCAGCATTTT. The variable domain in full, with the rest retrieved from reference TRBV19 and TRBJ1-5, is DGGITQSPKYLFRKEGQNVTLSCEQNLNHDAMYWYRQDPGQGLRLIYYSQIVNDFQKGDIAEGYSVSREKKESFPLTVTSAQKNPTAFYLCASSIEGGGFSNQPQHFGDGTRLSIL.

This rearrangement joins TRBV4-1 to TRBJ1-2; perhaps TRBD1 as D (6 bases). The CDR3 runs 18 residues. Germline CDR1 reads MGHRA; CDR2 reads YSYEKL. V shed 3 bases and J shed 3 bases, with 23 bases lying between them. The CDR3 reads CASSHPGTLSGVDYGYTF. The CDR3 DNA reads TGCGCCAGCAGCCACCCCGGGACACTATCGGGGGTGGACTATGGCTACACCTTC.

The rearrangement joins TRBV7-2 to TRBJ2-3; the match to TRBD1 covers 7 bases. CDR3 length equals 16 residues. V trimming: 1 base; J trimming: 6 bases; junction bases outside the gene matches: 10. The germline V gene has CDR1 SGHTA and CDR2 FQGNSA. CDR3 in amino acids: CASSLGARQGPDTQYF. The CDR3, as DNA: TGTGCCAGCAGCTTAGGAGCTAGACAGGGTCCTGATACGCAGTATTTT. The whole variable domain, remainder taken from reference TRBV7-2 and TRBJ2-3, is GAGVSQSPSNKVTEKGKDVELRCDPISGHTALYWYRQSLGQGLEFLIYFQGNSAPDKSGLPSDRFSAERTGGSVSTLTIQRTQQEDSAVYLCASSLGARQGPDTQYFGPGTRLTVL.